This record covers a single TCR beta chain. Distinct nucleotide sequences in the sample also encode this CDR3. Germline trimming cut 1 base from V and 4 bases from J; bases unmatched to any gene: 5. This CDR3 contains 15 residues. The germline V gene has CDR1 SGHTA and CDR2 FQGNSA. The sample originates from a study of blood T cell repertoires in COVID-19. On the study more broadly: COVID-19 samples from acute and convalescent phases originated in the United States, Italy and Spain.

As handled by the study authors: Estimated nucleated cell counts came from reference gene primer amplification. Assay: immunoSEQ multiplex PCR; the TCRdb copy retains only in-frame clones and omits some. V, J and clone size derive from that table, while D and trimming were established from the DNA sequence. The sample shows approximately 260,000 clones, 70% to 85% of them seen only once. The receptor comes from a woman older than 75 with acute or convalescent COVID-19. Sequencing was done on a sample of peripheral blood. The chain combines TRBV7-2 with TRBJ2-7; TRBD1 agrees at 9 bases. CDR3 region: CASSLVTGGAYEQYF. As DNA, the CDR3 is TGTGCCAGCAGCTTAGTAACAGGGGGCGCGTACGAGCAGTACTTC.